This T cell receptor (beta chain) was obtained from a study of glioma-infiltrating T cells after dendritic cell vaccination. Overall study context: Patients received three intradermal dendritic cell vaccine injections at biweekly intervals. Whole-study findings and limits: Estimated pretreatment TIL content predicted outcome after dendritic cell vaccination.

A word on this clone: Its antigen is not identified.

There are 12 residues in the CDR3. The germline V gene encodes CDR1 SEHNR and CDR2 FQNEAQ (reference sequence). Trimming left V 7 bases short and J 6 bases short, with 13 bases between. Profiling relied on immunoSEQ multiplex PCR, and the TCRdb table lists in-frame clones only, not all of them. The sample includes 55,000 to 70,000 clones, roughly 80% of them seen just once. The TCR comes from a human donor with glioblastoma. This sequence joins TRBV7-9 and TRBJ2-7; D is possibly TRBD2 (7 bases). The starting material was blood, obtained before dendritic cell vaccination. The CDR3 loop reads CASTRAGAEQYF. Here the CDR3 DNA reads TGTGCCAGCACGCGGGCGGGGGCCGAGCAGTACTTC.